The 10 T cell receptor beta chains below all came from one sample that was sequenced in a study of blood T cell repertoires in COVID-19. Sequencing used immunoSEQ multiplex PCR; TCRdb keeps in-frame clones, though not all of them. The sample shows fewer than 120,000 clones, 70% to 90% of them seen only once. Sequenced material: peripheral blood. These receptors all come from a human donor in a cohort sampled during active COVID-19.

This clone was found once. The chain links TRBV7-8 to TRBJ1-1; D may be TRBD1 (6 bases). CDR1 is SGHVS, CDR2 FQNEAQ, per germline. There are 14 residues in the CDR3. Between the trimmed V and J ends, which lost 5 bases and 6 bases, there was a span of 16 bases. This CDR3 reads CASSARDTISEAFF. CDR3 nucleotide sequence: TGTGCCAGCAGCGCCCGGGACACCATTTCTGAAGCTTTCTTT.

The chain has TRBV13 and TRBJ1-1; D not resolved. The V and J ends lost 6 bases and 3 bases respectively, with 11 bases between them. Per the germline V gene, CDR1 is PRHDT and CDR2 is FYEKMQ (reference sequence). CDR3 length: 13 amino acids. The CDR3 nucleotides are TGTGCCAGCAGGAGACGAGGTGACACTGAAGCTTTCTTT. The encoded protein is CASRRRGDTEAFF.

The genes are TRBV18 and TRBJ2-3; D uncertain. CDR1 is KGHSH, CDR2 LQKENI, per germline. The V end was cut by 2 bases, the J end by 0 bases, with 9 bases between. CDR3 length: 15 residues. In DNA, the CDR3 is TGTGCCAGCTCACCATGGGCCACTAGCACAGATACGCAGTATTTT. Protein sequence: CASSPWATSTDTQYF.

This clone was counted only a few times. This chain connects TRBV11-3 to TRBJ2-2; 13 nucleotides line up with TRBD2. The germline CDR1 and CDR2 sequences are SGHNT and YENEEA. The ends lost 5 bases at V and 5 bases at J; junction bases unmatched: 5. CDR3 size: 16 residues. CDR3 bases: TGTGCCAGCAGCACTCGGACTAGCGGGGGTACCGGGGAGCTGTTTTTT. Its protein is CASSTRTSGGTGELFF. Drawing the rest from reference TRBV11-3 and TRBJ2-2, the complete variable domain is EAGVVQSPRYKIIEKKQPVAFWCNPISGHNTLYWYLQNLGQGPELLIRYENEEAVDDSQLPKDRFSAERLKGVDSTLKIQPAELGDSAVYLCASSTRTSGGTGELFFGEGSRLTVL.

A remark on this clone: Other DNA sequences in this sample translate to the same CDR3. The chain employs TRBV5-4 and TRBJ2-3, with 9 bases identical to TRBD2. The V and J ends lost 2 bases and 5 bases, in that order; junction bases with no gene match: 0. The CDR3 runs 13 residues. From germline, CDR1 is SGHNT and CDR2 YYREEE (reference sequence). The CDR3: CASSLAGGDTQYF. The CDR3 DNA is TGTGCCAGCAGCTTAGCGGGGGGAGATACGCAGTATTTT.

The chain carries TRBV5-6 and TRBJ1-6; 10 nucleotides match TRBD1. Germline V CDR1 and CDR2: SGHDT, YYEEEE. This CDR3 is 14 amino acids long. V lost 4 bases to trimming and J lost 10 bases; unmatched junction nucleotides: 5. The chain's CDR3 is CASSRTGGRSPLHF. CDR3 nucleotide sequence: TGTGCCAGCAGCCGGACAGGGGGTCGCTCACCCCTCCACTTT.

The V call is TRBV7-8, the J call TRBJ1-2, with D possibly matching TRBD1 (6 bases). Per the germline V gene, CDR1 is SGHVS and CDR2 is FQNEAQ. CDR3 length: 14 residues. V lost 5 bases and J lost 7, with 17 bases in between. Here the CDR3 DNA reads TGTGCCAGCAGCGAATACAGGGTGGAGAGTGGCTACACCTTC. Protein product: CASSEYRVESGYTF.

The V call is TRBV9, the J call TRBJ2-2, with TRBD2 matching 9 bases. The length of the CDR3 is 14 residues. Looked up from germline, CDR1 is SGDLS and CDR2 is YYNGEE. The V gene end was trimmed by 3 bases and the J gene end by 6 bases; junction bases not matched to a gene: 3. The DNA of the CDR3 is TGTGCCAGCAGCGCCCGACTAGCGGCCGGGGAGCTGTTTTTT. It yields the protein CASSARLAAGELFF.

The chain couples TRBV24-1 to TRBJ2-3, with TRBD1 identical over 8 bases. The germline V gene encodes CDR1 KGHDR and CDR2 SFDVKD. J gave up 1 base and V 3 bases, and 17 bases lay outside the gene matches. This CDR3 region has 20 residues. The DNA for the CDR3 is TGTGCCACCAGTGATCGGCATCAGGGGGCCTTTCCTGTTGGCACAGATACGCAGTATTTT. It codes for CATSDRHQGAFPVGTDTQYF.

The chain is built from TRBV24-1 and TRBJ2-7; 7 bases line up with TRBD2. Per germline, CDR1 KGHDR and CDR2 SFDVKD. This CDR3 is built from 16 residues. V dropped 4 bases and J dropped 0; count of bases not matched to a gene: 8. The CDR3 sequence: CATSEATSSSSYEQYF. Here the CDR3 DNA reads TGTGCCACCAGTGAGGCGACTAGCTCGAGCTCCTACGAGCAGTACTTC.